This T cell receptor (beta chain) originates from a study of blood T cell dynamics during melanoma immunotherapy. General study findings and limits: At W3, later disease-control patients showed bifurcated PBMC repertoire changes, unlike progressors.

V lost 3 bases, J lost 7 bases, and 8 bases stayed unmatched. There are 15 residues in the CDR3. Germline CDR1 reads KGHSH; CDR2 reads LQKENI. In its sample, this clone was seen once. Its antigen remains unknown. TCRdb keeps only in-frame clones here, not all; method: immunoSEQ multiplex PCR. The table shows roughly 11,000 clones, with approximately 87% occurring only once. The time point: pre-treatment baseline. Blood was drawn before treatment and at week 3 after checkpoint blockade. The material was blood, obtained from a patient treated with checkpoint blockade. The sequence was collected from a human donor with melanoma. The V gene is TRBV18, the J gene TRBJ2-1; 8 nucleotides line up with TRBD1. The CDR3 sequence is CASSPSAGGKNEQFF. The CDR3 coding sequence is TGTGCCAGCTCACCCTCGGCAGGGGGCAAAAATGAGCAGTTCTTC.